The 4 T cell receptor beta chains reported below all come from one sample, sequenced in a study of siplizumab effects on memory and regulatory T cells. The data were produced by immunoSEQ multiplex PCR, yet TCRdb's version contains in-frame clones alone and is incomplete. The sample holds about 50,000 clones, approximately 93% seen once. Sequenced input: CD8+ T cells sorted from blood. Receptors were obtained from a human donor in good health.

CDR3 nucleotides: TGTGCCAGCAGGTCACAGGTAGAGCAGTTCTTC. It yields the protein CASRSQVEQFF. V gene TRBV27 combines with J gene TRBJ2-1; tentative D call: TRBD1 (5 bases). This CDR3 has 11 amino acids. Trimming took 6 bases from V and 10 from J, leaving 10 bases between them. CDR1 MNHEY and CDR2 SMNVEV come from the germline V gene (reference sequence).

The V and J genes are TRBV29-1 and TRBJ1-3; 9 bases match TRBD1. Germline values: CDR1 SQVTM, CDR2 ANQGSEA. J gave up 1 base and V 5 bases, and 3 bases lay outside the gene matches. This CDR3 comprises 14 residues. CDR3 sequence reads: CSVLQGASGNTIYF. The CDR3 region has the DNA TGCAGCGTTTTACAGGGGGCTTCTGGAAACACCATATATTTT. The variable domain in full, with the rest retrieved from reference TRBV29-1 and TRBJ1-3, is SAVISQKPSRDICQRGTSLTIQCQVDSQVTMMFWYRQQPGQSLTLIATANQGSEATYESGFVIDKFPISRPNLTFSTLTVSNMSPEDSSIYLCSVLQGASGNTIYFGEGSWLTVV.

DNA for the CDR3: TGTGCCACCAGCAGAGAAACGGGACTAGCGGGACTGAAGGAGCAGTTCTTC. As protein: CATSRETGLAGLKEQFF. This chain links TRBV15 with TRBJ2-1, with 13 nucleotides matching TRBD2. This CDR3 spans 17 amino acids. Trimming cost V 0 bases and J 10 bases; bases outside gene matches: 9. Germline V lookup: CDR1 LNHNV, CDR2 YYDKDF (reference sequence).

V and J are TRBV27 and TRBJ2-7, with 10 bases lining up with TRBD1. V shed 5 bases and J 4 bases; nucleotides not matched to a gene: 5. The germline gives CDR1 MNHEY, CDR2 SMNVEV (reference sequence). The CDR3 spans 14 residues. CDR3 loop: CASSPGQGGYEQYF. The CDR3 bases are TGTGCCAGCAGTCCCGGACAGGGGGGTTACGAGCAGTACTTC.